A selection of T cell receptor beta chains follows, all from one sample in a study of response to subunit inactivated influenza vaccine. MiXCR, applied by TCRdb to the RT-PCR reads, yields one record per CDR3 protein. This table has some 160,000 distinct CDR3 sequences, around 9.9% appearing once. This material consisted of non-naive T cells sorted from PBMCs, taken about 6 weeks after vaccination. The receptor set was obtained from a man over 45 who received an inactivated influenza vaccine. CDR3s include the opening cysteine and the closing phenylalanine or tryptophan. A D gene is named only where the DNA matches it firmly. Only some rows state a clone size, as once, few, many or a class for expanded clones.

TRBV20-1,TRBD1,NA,TRBJ1-2,TGCAGTGCTAGCCAGGGGGCGGGCTATGGCTACACCTTC,CSASQGAGYGYTF
TRBV20-1,NA,many,TRBJ2-7,TGCAGTGCTAGGGGGGTGAGCTTTCCCTCCTACGAGCAGTACTTC,CSARGVSFPSYEQYF
TRBV10-1,TRBD1,few,TRBJ2-3,TGCGCCAGCAGTGAACCGGGACAGGGGGCAAATACGCAGTATTTT,CASSEPGQGANTQYF
TRBV12-3/TRBV12-4,TRBD1,NA,TRBJ2-3,TGTACCCGCAGTTTACTAACAGGGGGATTTAGCACAGATACGCAGTATTTT,CTRSLLTGGFSTDTQYF
TRBV12-3/TRBV12-4,TRBD1,few,TRBJ2-2,TGTGCCAGCAGTGAGGACAGGGGGGATAACACCGGGGAGCTGTTTTTT,CASSEDRGDNTGELFF
TRBV19,TRBD2,NA,TRBJ2-7,TGTGCCAGTAGTATTATCTGGAGGGCGGGAGAACCCTACGAGCAGTACTTC,CASSIIWRAGEPYEQYF
TRBV3-1,NA,NA,TRBJ2-3,TGTGCCAGCAGCCAAGGAGGTAGCGGAGTCCCTGTTACGCAGTATTTT,CASSQGGSGVPVTQYF
TRBV11-2,TRBD2,few,TRBJ2-5,TGTGCCAGCAGCTTAAAGGGTACACTAGCGGGGTTTATCGAGACCCAGTACTTC,CASSLKGTLAGFIETQYF
TRBV6-2/TRBV6-3,NA,few,TRBJ1-1,TGTGCCAGCAGTTCCCCCCTCAGGGGAAGGAAAATGAACACTGAAGCTTTCTTT,CASSSPLRGRKMNTEAFF
TRBV10-1,NA,NA,TRBJ2-7,TGCGCCAGCAGTGATTTAATGGGCGTTGAGGGCGAGCAGTACTTC,CASSDLMGVEGEQYF
TRBV20-1,NA,NA,TRBJ1-6,TGCAGTGCAAAAACAGAGTATAATTCACCCCTCCACTTT,CSAKTEYNSPLHF
TRBV12-3/TRBV12-4,TRBD2,NA,TRBJ2-4,TGTGCCAGCAGTTCCCCGGGACTAGCGGGAGTGGTGGGAAACATTCAGTACTTC,CASSSPGLAGVVGNIQYF
TRBV12-3/TRBV12-4,NA,many,TRBJ2-1,TGTGCCAGCACCCGGGGCTACAATGAGCAGTTCTTC,CASTRGYNEQFF
TRBV4-1,NA,few,TRBJ2-1,TGCGCCAGCAGCCAAGTAGCTAGCGTATACAATGAGCAGTTCTTC,CASSQVASVYNEQFF
TRBV20-1,NA,NA,TRBJ1-3,TGCAGTGCCGGGGAACAGTCCAACTCTGGAAACACCATATATTTT,CSAGEQSNSGNTIYF
TRBV10-3,NA,NA,TRBJ2-5,TGTGCCATCAGGACAGGAGAGACCCAGTACTTC,CAIRTGETQYF
TRBV12-3/TRBV12-4,TRBD1,many,TRBJ2-7,TGTGCCAGCAGTAGCCGGGACAGCTCCCACGAGCAGTACTTC,CASSSRDSSHEQYF
TRBV6-1,TRBD1,many,TRBJ2-7,TGTGCCAGCAGAAGGACAGGCAATACCTACGAGCAGTACTTC,CASRRTGNTYEQYF
TRBV7-2,TRBD1,few,TRBJ2-5,TGTGCCAGCAGCTCGGGACAGCTCCAAGAGACCCAGTACTTC,CASSSGQLQETQYF
TRBV29-1,NA,NA,TRBJ1-1,TGCAGCGTTGTCGGTGGTTGGCAGAACAGTTTGAACACTGAAGCTTTCTTT,CSVVGGWQNSLNTEAFF